These T cell receptor beta chains were read from a single sample in a study of OX40 agonist ivuxolimab in advanced cancers. Assay used: immunoSEQ multiplex PCR; TCRdb lists only in-frame clones, some missing. The table lists some 66,000 clones, roughly 76% of them singletons. The sequencing used CD4+ or CD8+ T cells sorted from blood, collected in a trial of the OX40 agonist ivuxolimab. Receptors were obtained from an adult with an advanced solid tumor such as melanoma, head and neck, liver or kidney cancer. The CDR3 runs from the conserved cysteine through the conserved F or W. D genes are given only for firm matches. Clone sizes are given selectively: once, few, many, or a class where the clone is expanded.

TRBJ2-7	TRBV11-2	.	few	TGTGCCAGCAGCTTAGGAGGGGGAGGGGCCTACGAGCAGTACTTC	CASSLGGGGAYEQYF
TRBJ1-2	TRBV6-1	TRBD1	.	TGTGCCACCGTGCTTGGACAGGGAGCTAACTATGGCTACACCTTC	CATVLGQGANYGYTF
TRBJ2-3	TRBV27	.	.	TGTGCCAGCAGTTTAGGCGGAGCTACAGATACGCAGTATTTT	CASSLGGATDTQYF
TRBJ2-7	TRBV5-1	TRBD2	.	TGCGCCAGCATCCCCGGGGGGTCAACGTCCTACGAGCAGTACTTC	CASIPGGSTSYEQYF
TRBJ2-2	TRBV19	TRBD2	.	TGTGCCAGTCGAGCTAGCGGGGCCGGGGAGCTGTTTTTT	CASRASGAGELFF
TRBJ1-2	TRBV28	.	.	TGTGCCAGCACCCGACAGTCTAACTATGGCTACACCTTC	CASTRQSNYGYTF
TRBJ2-7	TRBV9	.	.	TGTGCCAGCAGCGTAGCCGGGGGTTTAGGGGTTGCCTACGAGCAGTACTTC	CASSVAGGLGVAYEQYF
TRBJ2-3	TRBV10-2	.	once	TGCGCCAGCAGTGAAACAGGTCCGGCGGATACGCAGTATTTT	CASSETGPADTQYF
TRBJ1-4	TRBV27	TRBD1	.	TGTGCCAGCAGTTTAGGGACAGGTAACGAAAAACTGTTTTTT	CASSLGTGNEKLFF
TRBJ1-2	TRBV7-8	.	.	TGTGCCAGCAGCCTTAGTCCCAGGGCAGAGATTGTCTATGGCTACACCTTC	CASSLSPRAEIVYGYTF
TRBJ1-1	TRBV6-6	TRBD1	.	TGTGCCAGCACGACAGGGGGCGCGGACACTGAAGCTTTCTTT	CASTTGGADTEAFF
TRBJ1-1	TRBV4-1	.	.	TGCGCCAGCAGCCAAGAGCGGCGGGGTCCGGGGACTGAAGCTTTCTTT	CASSQERRGPGTEAFF
TRBJ2-7	TRBV6-1	.	.	TGTGCCAGCAAACAGCTAAGCTCCTACGAGCAGTACTTC	CASKQLSSYEQYF
TRBJ2-5	TRBV18	TRBD2	.	TGTGCCAGCTCACCACCCAGCGGGAGGCAAGAGACCCAGTACTTC	CASSPPSGRQETQYF